The table lists the clone carrying this T cell receptor beta chain with many counts. Its specificity is not known. In TCRdb, the reads were re-called with MiXCR into one record per CDR3 protein. The sample holds some 400,000 distinct CDR3 sequences, 30% to 40% seen once. The entry originates in a study of T cell repertoires in cytomegalovirus infection. Study context: CMV infection plus the matching HLA type was flagged by public TCR beta signatures.

General study results and limits: The ex vivo response was dominated by HLA-C-restricted CMV-specific TCR beta clonotypes.

Germline trimming cut 2 bases from V and 5 bases from J; bases unmatched to any gene: 8. The CDR3 sequence is 16 residues long. Germline V gene sequence: CDR1 SGHTA, CDR2 FQGNSA. The sequence derives from a human donor in good health (CMV status not recorded). Some clones in this sample may be carry-over from other donors' samples. The rearrangement joins TRBV7-2 to TRBJ2-3; 9 nucleotides align to TRBD2. The sequenced sample was PBMCs. CDR3 protein: CASSLRGGGAGDTQYF. CDR3 bases: TGTGCCAGCAGCTTAAGGGGCGGGGGGGCTGGAGATACGCAGTATTTT.